The source of this T cell receptor beta chain is a study of control samples from healthy donors and cancer patients. TCRdb keeps only in-frame clones here, not all; method: immunoSEQ multiplex PCR. Of some 150,000 clones in the sample, over 90% are singletons; the top ten hold just over 1%. This sequence was found in a woman in her twenties or thirties in good health. The sample consisted of blood.

This CDR3 reads CASSQRRTNEKLFF. The CDR3 nucleotides are TGCGCCAGCAGCCAACGACGAACGAATGAAAAACTGTTTTTT. The V gene is TRBV4-1, the J gene TRBJ1-4; D is unclear. Looked up from germline, CDR1 is MGHRA and CDR2 is YSYEKL. The CDR3 runs to 14 residues. The germline V and J ends were trimmed by 2 bases and 5 bases, with 9 bases remaining between them.